This passage covers 5 T cell receptor beta chains from one sample sequenced in a study of regulatory T cells in long-lasting Graves disease. Relying on iRepertoire HTBI primers and Arm-PCR of CDR3 regions, the team built TCR beta libraries. One entry per CDR3 protein, called by TCRdb with MiXCR from the multiplex PCR reads. The table includes under 400,000 distinct CDR3 sequences, about a sixth detected once. Time point denoted: newly diagnosed GD, antithyroid drugs for less than 3 months. From PBMCs, RNA was extracted and then used to make the TCR library. This sample also belongs to another study, concerning T cells in Graves' hyperthyroidism and ophthalmopathy.

This specimen consisted of peripheral blood mononuclear cells (PBMCs), obtained at new diagnosis, from a patient treated with antithyroid drugs. Receptors originate from a man aged 35-49 years with Graves disease.

J is TRBJ1-1 and V is TRBV3-1, with 10 nucleotides matching TRBD1. The CDR3 spans 18 residues. V lost 1 base to trimming and J lost 3 bases; unmatched junction nucleotides: 11. From germline, CDR1 is LGHDT and CDR2 YNNKEL (reference sequence). CDR3 sequence (DNA): TGTGCCAGCAGCCAAGCTTGGATTTTAGGACAGGGGGACACTGAAGCTTTCTTT. Encoded protein: CASSQAWILGQGDTEAFF.

CDR3 coding DNA: TGTGCCAGCAGTCCCCCGGGGACAGGGCCAATGATTCAGTACTTC. Amino acids: CASSPPGTGPMIQYF. The chain couples TRBV28 to TRBJ2-4; 9 bases match TRBD1. Germline-derived CDR1 and CDR2 are MDHEN and SYDVKM. V lost 5 bases, J lost 10 bases, and 12 bases stayed unmatched. The CDR3 spans 15 residues.

This clonotype was counted ten times or more. The chain uses TRBV7-2 and TRBJ2-7, with D unclear. There are 14 residues in the CDR3. Germline V gene sequence: CDR1 SGHTA, CDR2 FQGNSA. V was trimmed by 2 bases and J by 0 bases, leaving 8 bases between them. The CDR3 reads CASSLRHTSYEQYF. CDR3 nucleotides: TGTGCCAGCAGCTTAAGGCACACCTCCTACGAGCAGTACTTC.

The chain recombines TRBV20-1 with TRBJ1-3; D not certain. CDR3 size: 12 residues. V shed 6 bases and J shed 0 bases, with 6 bases lying between them. In germline, CDR1 is DFQATT, CDR2 SNEGSKA (reference sequence). This chain's CDR3 is CSAPTSGNTIYF. The CDR3 region has the DNA TGCAGTGCCCCGACCTCTGGAAACACCATATATTTT.

The sample holds a few counts of this clonotype. The chain recombines TRBV2 with TRBJ2-2; 8 bases are shared with TRBD2. Trimming cost V 5 bases and J 6 bases; bases outside gene matches: 5. The CDR3 totals 14 residues. Looked up from germline, CDR1 is SNHLY and CDR2 is FYNNEI. The CDR3 DNA sequence: TGTGCCAGCAGTCGGGGGGGCCGCGCCGGGGAGCTGTTTTTT. Encoded protein: CASSRGGRAGELFF.